Following are 21 T cell receptor beta chains from one sample sequenced in a study of blood T cell repertoires in COVID-19. Using immunoSEQ multiplex PCR, the repertoire was profiled, and TCRdb retains in-frame clones only, with some absent. There are 120,000 to 150,000 clones in the sample; approximately 80% occur only once, and 10% to 15% lies in the top ten. The source material was peripheral blood. These receptors were collected from a man between 60 and 70 years old with active or convalescent COVID-19.

This CDR3 is CASSPGTAIGYEQYF. CDR3 sequence (DNA): TGTGCCAGCAGCCCCGGGACAGCCATTGGCTACGAGCAGTACTTC. J is TRBJ2-7 and V is TRBV5-5, with 7 bases identical to TRBD1. This CDR3 is 15 amino acids long. CDR1 and CDR2 from the germline V gene are SGHKS and YYEKEE (reference sequence). Unmatched junction bases numbered 10, after V lost 4 bases and J lost 3 bases.

This clone was seen only once. The chain couples TRBV19 to TRBJ2-3; the D gene is possibly TRBD2 (7 bases). Germline V CDR1 and CDR2: LNHDA, SQIVND (reference sequence). CDR3 size: 14 residues. With 3 bases removed from V and 8 bases from J, the gap between germline ends came to 15 bases. CDR3 sequence (DNA): TGTGCCAGTAGTATTCTAGCGGAGGGGGGTACGCAGTATTTT. This codes for CASSILAEGGTQYF.

About this clone itself: Distinct nucleotide sequences in the sample also encode this CDR3. The chain uses TRBV5-5 and TRBJ1-4; weak D call: TRBD1 (6 bases). The CDR3 contains 13 residues. Germline CDR1 is SGHKS and CDR2 is YYEKEE (reference sequence). V was clipped by 2 bases and J by 6 bases, with 8 bases between them. Here the CDR3 DNA reads TGTGCCAGCAGCTTAGAGGGGGATGAAAAACTGTTTTTT. Protein sequence: CASSLEGDEKLFF.

The CDR3, as DNA: TGTGCCAGCAGCAAACAGACAGGGTGGGGCACCGGGGAGCTGTTTTTT. It translates to CASSKQTGWGTGELFF. The V gene is TRBV11-2, the J gene TRBJ2-2, with 7 nucleotides matching TRBD1. CDR3 size: 16 residues. V dropped 5 bases and J dropped 4; count of bases not matched to a gene: 10. Per germline, CDR1 SGHAT and CDR2 FQNNGV.

J is TRBJ1-3 and V is TRBV7-2, with D unresolved. In germline, CDR1 is SGHTA, CDR2 FQGNSA. There are 15 residues in the CDR3. V shed 5 bases and J shed 1 base, with 12 bases lying between them. CDR3 coding DNA: TGTGCCAGCAGCCGCGCCAGGATTTCTGGAAACACCATATATTTT. Amino acids: CASSRARISGNTIYF. The whole variable domain, filled in from reference TRBV7-2 and TRBJ1-3, reads GAGVSQSPSNKVTEKGKDVELRCDPISGHTALYWYRQSLGQGLEFLIYFQGNSAPDKSGLPSDRFSAERTGGSVSTLTIQRTQQEDSAVYLCASSRARISGNTIYFGEGSWLTVV.

This rearrangement joins TRBV7-2 to TRBJ2-1, with D uncertain. From germline, CDR1 is SGHTA and CDR2 FQGNSA. There are 12 residues in the CDR3. Trimming cost V 7 bases and J 8 bases, with 12 bases left between them. The CDR3, as DNA: TGTGCCAGCAACTCCAGAGGAGATGAGCAGTTCTTC. It yields the protein CASNSRGDEQFF.

The gene calls are TRBV2 and TRBJ1-1, with D perhaps matching TRBD1 (5 bases). Trimming left V 6 bases short and J 7 bases short, with 9 bases between. The CDR3 length is 11 residues. The germline V gene has CDR1 SNHLY and CDR2 FYNNEI. In DNA, the CDR3 is TGTGCCAGCAGCCGACAGCTTGAAGCTTTCTTT. This translates into CASSRQLEAFF.

The V and J genes are TRBV19 and TRBJ1-1, with no clear D. The CDR3 totals 14 residues. Trimming removed 7 bases from V and 1 base from J, with 13 bases in between. CDR1 LNHDA and CDR2 SQIVND come from the germline V gene (reference sequence). The CDR3 region has the DNA TGTGCCAGTACTAAAGCCGGAGAGAACACTGAAGCTTTCTTT. As protein: CASTKAGENTEAFF. The full variable domain, its missing parts supplied by reference TRBV19 and TRBJ1-1, is DGGITQSPKYLFRKEGQNVTLSCEQNLNHDAMYWYRQDPGQGLRLIYYSQIVNDFQKGDIAEGYSVSREKKESFPLTVTSAQKNPTAFYLCASTKAGENTEAFFGQGTRLTVV.

J is TRBJ2-1 and V is TRBV9, with 11 positions matching TRBD2. Germline-derived CDR1 and CDR2 are SGDLS and YYNGEE. CDR3 length: 17 amino acids. Trimming cost V 4 bases and J 4 bases; bases outside gene matches: 10. CDR3 region: CASSPFPGLAAYNEQFF. The CDR3 coding sequence is TGTGCCAGCAGCCCCTTCCCGGGACTAGCGGCTTACAATGAGCAGTTCTTC.

V gene TRBV24-1 combines with J gene TRBJ1-1; D remains ambiguous. The V gene lost 2 bases and the J gene lost 6 bases, with 9 bases spanning the gap. CDR1 and CDR2 from the germline V gene are KGHDR and SFDVKD. This CDR3 contains 13 residues. The CDR3 here is CATSDWSYSEAFF. CDR3 in DNA: TGTGCCACCAGTGATTGGAGTTACTCTGAAGCTTTCTTT.

The genes are TRBV4-3 and TRBJ2-1; D gene uncertain. The germline V gene encodes CDR1 LGHNA and CDR2 YSLEER. V was cut by 0 bases and J by 8 bases, with 8 bases left in between. The CDR3 contains 13 residues. This chain's CDR3 is CASSQEIGYEQFF. The CDR3 bases are TGCGCCAGCAGCCAAGAGATTGGCTATGAGCAGTTCTTC.

This chain links TRBV3-1 (or the pseudogene TRBV3-2) with TRBJ1-2, with TRBD1 matching 8 bases. Germline V gene lookup returns CDR1 LGHDT and CDR2 YNNKEL (reference sequence). J was trimmed by 7 bases and V by 0 bases; bases with no gene match: 28. CDR3 length: 22 amino acids. CDR3 residues: CASSQEWWQGAWETWISSGYTF. In nucleotides, the CDR3 is TGTGCCAGCAGCCAAGAGTGGTGGCAGGGGGCGTGGGAAACTTGGATCAGTAGTGGCTACACCTTC.

V gene TRBV6-5 combines with J gene TRBJ1-4; D may be TRBD1 (6 bases). V shed 6 bases and J shed 8 bases, with 19 bases lying between them. From germline, CDR1 is MNHEY and CDR2 SVGAGI. The CDR3 spans 15 residues. The CDR3 DNA follows: TGTGCCAGCAGACCTACAGGGTTGGGTAGAGAAAAACTGTTTTTT. This sequence encodes CASRPTGLGREKLFF.

The CDR3 coding sequence is TGTGCCAGCAGCCAAGACTGGGAGACTCCCATCTACGAGCAGTACTTC. Encoded protein: CASSQDWETPIYEQYF. The chain recombines TRBV4-2 with TRBJ2-7; maybe TRBD2 (5 bases). Germline V gene data show CDR1 as LGHNA and CDR2 as YNFKEQ. The CDR3 is 16 residues long. V was trimmed by 0 bases and J by 3 bases, leaving 15 bases between them.

V is TRBV27 and J is TRBJ2-7; a weak D match, TRBD2 (5 bases). Germline CDR1 is MNHEY and CDR2 is SMNVEV (reference sequence). Between the trimmed V and J ends, which lost 5 bases and 6 bases, there was a span of 14 bases. The CDR3 sequence is 13 residues long. CDR3 sequence: CASSPTVAGEQYF. The CDR3 DNA follows: TGTGCCAGCAGTCCTACCGTCGCGGGCGAGCAGTACTTC.

This chain links TRBV19 with TRBJ2-2; D is ambiguous. The germline gives CDR1 LNHDA, CDR2 SQIVND (reference sequence). The V and J ends lost 3 bases and 2 bases respectively, with 7 bases between them. The CDR3 contains 14 residues. For the CDR3, the DNA is TGTGCCAGTAGTATGGAGCCTAACACCGGGGAGCTGTTTTTT. Translation: CASSMEPNTGELFF.

The chain uses TRBV29-1 and TRBJ2-2, with TRBD2 as a possible D gene (6 bases). The germline gives CDR1 SQVTM, CDR2 ANQGSEA. The CDR3 consists of 16 residues. The V end lost 4 bases, the J end lost 0 bases, and 15 bases lay between the germline ends. CDR3 sequence reads: CSVVSSEASNTGELFF. DNA of the CDR3: TGCAGCGTTGTGTCTAGCGAAGCTTCGAACACCGGGGAGCTGTTTTTT.

This chain joins TRBV24-1 and TRBJ2-3, with a possible D match to TRBD1 (6 bases). V lost 1 base to trimming and J lost 0 bases, with 19 bases between them. The germline V gene has CDR1 KGHDR and CDR2 SFDVKD. The CDR3 length is 19 residues. DNA of the CDR3: TGTGCCACCAGTGATTTAGGGAAGGACAGCCAGTCTAGCACAGATACGCAGTATTTT. Its translation is CATSDLGKDSQSSTDTQYF.

This clone was recorded a few times. This chain connects TRBV7-2 to TRBJ2-3; TRBD2 is a possible D gene (6 bases). CDR3 length equals 15 residues. Per germline, CDR1 SGHTA and CDR2 FQGNSA. V lost 5 bases and J lost 6, with 18 bases in between. The CDR3 here is CASSPSGGAGDTQYF. Here the CDR3 DNA reads TGTGCCAGCAGCCCAAGCGGCGGTGCGGGGGATACGCAGTATTTT.

In this sample, this clone turned up once. V gene TRBV30 combines with J gene TRBJ1-5; tentatively, D is TRBD1 (5 bases). Trimming shortened V by 3 bases and J by 3 bases, and 9 bases separated the two germline ends. Germline CDR1 GTSNPN, CDR2 SVGIG (reference sequence). The length of the CDR3 is 13 residues. The CDR3 region is CAWSTGNNQPQHF. The CDR3 nucleotides read TGTGCCTGGAGCACAGGCAACAATCAGCCCCAGCATTTT.

The chain uses TRBV11-2 and TRBJ1-2; no firm D call. In germline, CDR1 is SGHAT, CDR2 FQNNGV. Trimming cost V 0 bases and J 4 bases, with 3 bases left between them. The CDR3 consists of 12 residues. The CDR3 protein is CASSLDLYGYTF. The CDR3 coding sequence is TGTGCCAGCAGCTTAGATCTCTATGGCTACACCTTC.